The sequence of this T cell receptor beta chain was determined in a study of CD8 T cells in ankylosing spondylitis. Overall study results and limits: Some of these motif variants have turned up before, in reports on reactive arthritis synovial fluid and blood. Significantly higher representation of disease-linked clones was reported for matched ankylosing spondylitis synovial fluid.

Of note for this clonotype: Its antigen remains unidentified.

TCRdb redid the calling of the 5' RACE reads with MiXCR, one entry per CDR3 protein. The table includes 100,000 to 150,000 distinct CDR3 sequences, around 13% detected once. This CDR3 contains 15 residues. CDR1 is GTSNPN, CDR2 SVGIG, per germline (reference sequence). Deletions cut 4 bases from V and 3 bases from J, with 19 bases between. Specimen: blood, either unsorted or a sorted T cell fraction (not recorded which). The V gene is TRBV30, the J gene TRBJ2-7, with D possibly being TRBD2 (5 bases). This receptor was identified in a female donor with ankylosing spondylitis or in good health (not recorded which). CDR3 nucleotides: TGTGCCTGGAAAGCCCCTGACGGGATTTTCTACGAGCAGTACTTC. It yields the protein CAWKAPDGIFYEQYF. The whole variable domain, filled in from reference TRBV30 and TRBJ2-7, reads SQTIHQWPATLVQPVGSPLSLECTVEGTSNPNLYWYRQAAGRGLQLLFYSVGIGQISSEVPQNLSASRPQDRQFILSSKKLLLSDSGFYLCAWKAPDGIFYEQYFGPGTRLTVT.